The clone carrying this T cell receptor (beta chain) was observed a single time. The antigen remains undetermined. The CDR3 sequence is 17 residues long. Trimming pared 0 bases from V and 4 bases from J, leaving 15 bases between. The germline CDR1 and CDR2 sequences are MGHRA and YSYEKL. This specimen comes from a study of shared clonotypes between healthy human individuals. As for the study in general: Sampling drew on donors who were a couple of women and a few men aged 18 to 49.

General observations from the study: Only blood was sampled, and tissue TCR repertoires likely differ from blood ones.

Input per replicate PCR of unsorted PBMC was roughly 320 ng DNA, corresponding to around 30,000 T cell genomes. The team ran DNA from unsorted PBMCs on ten immunoSEQ deep assay plates for sequencing. Assay used: immunoSEQ multiplex PCR; TCRdb lists only in-frame clones, some missing. There are some 530,000 clones in the sample; approximately 82% occur only once, and 12% lies in the top ten. Sequenced input: PBMCs. The receptor was derived from a woman in her thirties or forties in good health. Some clones in this sample may be carry-over from other donors' samples. The chain has TRBV4-1 and TRBJ2-2; D is uncertain. The CDR3 here is CASSQEVRVGLTGELFF. DNA for the CDR3: TGCGCCAGCAGCCAAGAGGTTCGGGTCGGTCTCACCGGGGAGCTGTTTTTT.